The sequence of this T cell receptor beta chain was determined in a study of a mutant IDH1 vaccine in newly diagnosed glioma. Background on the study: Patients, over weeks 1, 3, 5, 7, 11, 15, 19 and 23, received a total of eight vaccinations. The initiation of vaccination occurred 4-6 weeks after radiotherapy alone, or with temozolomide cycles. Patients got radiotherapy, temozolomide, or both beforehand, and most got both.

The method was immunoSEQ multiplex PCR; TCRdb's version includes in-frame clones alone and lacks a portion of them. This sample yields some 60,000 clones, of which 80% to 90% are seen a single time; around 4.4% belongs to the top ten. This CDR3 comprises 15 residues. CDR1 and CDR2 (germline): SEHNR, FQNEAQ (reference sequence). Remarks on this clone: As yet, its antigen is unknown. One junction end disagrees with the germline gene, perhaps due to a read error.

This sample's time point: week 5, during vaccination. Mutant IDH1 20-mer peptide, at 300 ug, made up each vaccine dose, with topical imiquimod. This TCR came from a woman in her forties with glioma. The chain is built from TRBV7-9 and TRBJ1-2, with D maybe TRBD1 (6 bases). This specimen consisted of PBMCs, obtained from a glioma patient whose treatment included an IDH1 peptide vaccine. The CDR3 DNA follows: TGCGCCAGCAGCGTCGGGGGGCAATCTAACTATGGCTACACCTTC. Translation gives CASSVGGQSNYGYTF.